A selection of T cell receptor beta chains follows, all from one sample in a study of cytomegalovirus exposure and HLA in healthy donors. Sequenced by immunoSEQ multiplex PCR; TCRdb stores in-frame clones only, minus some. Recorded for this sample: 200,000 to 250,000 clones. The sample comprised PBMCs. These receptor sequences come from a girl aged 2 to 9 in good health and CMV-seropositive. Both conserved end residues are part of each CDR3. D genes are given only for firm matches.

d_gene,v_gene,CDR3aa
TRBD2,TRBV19,CASSLTSGRVYEQYF
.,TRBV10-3,CAISELETGYYEQYF
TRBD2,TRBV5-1,CASSTLAGRTGELFF
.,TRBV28,CASTSRSQPQHF
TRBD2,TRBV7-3,CASSLTASGSRTGELFF
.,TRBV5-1,CASSFSPSPYEQYF
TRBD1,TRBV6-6,CASRWGPGQRNNEQFF
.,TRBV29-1,CSVIRGGPETQYF
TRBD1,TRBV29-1,CSSSATTGKGDGYTF
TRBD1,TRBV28,CASRLSSDREYNQPQHF
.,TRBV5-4,CASSSPRGTSGGGYTF
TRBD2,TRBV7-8,CASTRRSGRATNEQFF
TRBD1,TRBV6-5,CASSYSGTEDYEQYF
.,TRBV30,CAWSVRRGREKLFF
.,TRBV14,CASTRIRTLCPNSNQPQHF
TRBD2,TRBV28,CASSPRTSGGDTQYF
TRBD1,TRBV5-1,CASSFGEDRANTEAFF
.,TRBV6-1,CASSVPEWDYAFF
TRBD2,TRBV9,CASSVAAGGPYEQYF
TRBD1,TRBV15,CATSLSTGGGGYGYTF
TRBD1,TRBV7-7,CASSSDRSQETQYF
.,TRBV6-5,CASNALTDVNTEAFF
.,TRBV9,CASSVGAISYNEQFF
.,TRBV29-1,CSVVVQGRYEQYF
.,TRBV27,CASRRTAPKETQYF
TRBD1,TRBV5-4,CASSFRQGPEAFF
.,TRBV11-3,CASSYDTNTGELFF
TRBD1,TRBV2,CASRERGLRTGGRSGANVLTF
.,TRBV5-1,CASSSNSGQGGRADYGYTF
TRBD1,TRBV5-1,CASSLGQGGGETQYF
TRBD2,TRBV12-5,CASGTTAGGRVQETQYF
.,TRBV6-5,CASSYSSHTDTQYF
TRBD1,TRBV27,CASSLLGQAQNYGYTF
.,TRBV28,CASSLTGTGTEAFF
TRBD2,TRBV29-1,CSVGLAGGPGIQYF
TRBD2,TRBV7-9,CASSLGAGASRSSYNEQFF
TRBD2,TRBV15,CATSSPTSGIYEQYF
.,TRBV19,CASSLTETHEKLFF
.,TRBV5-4,CASSLLDKHTDTQYF
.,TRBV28,CASILLRNTEAFF
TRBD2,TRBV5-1,CASSSASGRAVDTQYF
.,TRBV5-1,CASKHPDRGTGELFF
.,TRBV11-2,CASSPDSLYSNQPQHF
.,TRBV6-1,CASYSKNIQYF